This T cell receptor beta chain is drawn from a study of technical replicates of blood from a few donors. This CDR3 is built from 16 residues. The germline V gene encodes CDR1 MNHNY and CDR2 SVGAGI (reference sequence). Trimming pared 8 bases from V and 6 bases from J, leaving 26 bases between. Only in-frame clones appear in the TCRdb table, and some are missing; sequencing was by immunoSEQ multiplex PCR. The sample lists about 67,000 clones, 95% to 98% occurring once. The clonotype comes from a human donor in good health. Sequenced sample: T cells isolated from PBMCs. The gene calls are TRBV6-6 and TRBJ2-7; a weak D match, TRBD1 (6 bases). The CDR3 region is CASSSMIRTGSPEQYF. The CDR3 region has the DNA TGTGCCAGCTCATCCATGATCCGTACAGGGAGTCCCGAGCAGTACTTC.